Listed below are T cell receptor beta chains from one sample, sequenced in a study of blood T cell repertoires in COVID-19. TCRdb's copy holds only in-frame clones and misses some; the assay was immunoSEQ multiplex PCR. This sample has tens of thousands of clones, with just under 85% found just once. The sample was peripheral blood. The receptor set was obtained from a man aged 60 to 69 with acute or convalescent COVID-19. Both conserved end residues are part of each CDR3. Each record gives: clone size, V gene, J gene, D gene, CDR3 protein, CDR3 DNA. The D gene is left open where the match is weak. Rows may omit the clone size; those that give it use once, few, many or a size class.

clone_size: NA; v_call: TRBV11-2; j_call: TRBJ2-5; d_call: NA; cdr3_aa: CASSSTAEETQYF; cdr3_nt: TGTGCCAGCAGCTCGACGGCGGAAGAGACCCAGTACTTC
clone_size: NA; v_call: TRBV18; j_call: TRBJ2-1; d_call: TRBD1; cdr3_aa: CASSPGRGQRNNEQFF; cdr3_nt: TGTGCCAGCTCACCAGGACGGGGACAGAGGAACAATGAGCAGTTCTTC
clone_size: NA; v_call: TRBV5-8; j_call: TRBJ2-1; d_call: TRBD2; cdr3_aa: CASSSPPSGGRYNEQFF; cdr3_nt: TGTGCCAGCAGCTCCCCGCCTAGCGGGGGGAGGTACAATGAGCAGTTCTTC
clone_size: NA; v_call: TRBV28; j_call: TRBJ1-3; d_call: TRBD1; cdr3_aa: CASSLDRGLFDTIYF; cdr3_nt: TGTGCCAGCAGCTTGGACAGGGGGCTCTTCGACACCATATATTTT
clone_size: NA; v_call: TRBV11-2; j_call: TRBJ2-4; d_call: TRBD2; cdr3_aa: CASSLVAGGLAKNIQYF; cdr3_nt: TGTGCCAGCAGCTTAGTTGCGGGGGGGCTAGCCAAAAACATTCAGTACTTC
clone_size: NA; v_call: TRBV12-3/TRBV12-4; j_call: TRBJ1-2; d_call: TRBD1; cdr3_aa: CASIRDSLYGYTF; cdr3_nt: TGTGCCAGCATACGGGACAGCCTCTATGGCTACACCTTC
clone_size: NA; v_call: TRBV6-5; j_call: TRBJ1-3; d_call: TRBD1; cdr3_aa: CARDRVSRNTIYF; cdr3_nt: TGTGCCCGTGACAGGGTCTCTAGAAACACCATATATTTT
clone_size: NA; v_call: TRBV9; j_call: TRBJ1-1; d_call: NA; cdr3_aa: CASSPPGRPEAFF; cdr3_nt: TGTGCCAGCAGCCCCCCCGGCAGGCCTGAAGCTTTCTTT
clone_size: NA; v_call: TRBV4-2; j_call: TRBJ1-6; d_call: NA; cdr3_aa: CASSQEGQGNSPLHF; cdr3_nt: TGTGCCAGCAGCCAAGAGGGGCAGGGGAATTCACCCCTCCACTTT
clone_size: NA; v_call: TRBV24-1; j_call: TRBJ1-1; d_call: NA; cdr3_aa: CATSDSGVRGAFF; cdr3_nt: TGTGCCACCAGTGATTCAGGGGTACGAGGAGCTTTCTTT
clone_size: NA; v_call: TRBV7-2; j_call: TRBJ2-1; d_call: NA; cdr3_aa: CASSLVAAHYNEQFF; cdr3_nt: TGTGCCAGCAGCTTAGTGGCGGCACACTACAATGAGCAGTTCTTC
clone_size: NA; v_call: TRBV7-9; j_call: TRBJ1-4; d_call: NA; cdr3_aa: CASSSAGANEKLFF; cdr3_nt: TGTGCCAGCAGCTCGGCCGGGGCTAATGAAAAACTGTTTTTT
clone_size: NA; v_call: TRBV9; j_call: TRBJ1-2; d_call: NA; cdr3_aa: CASSVGLTGSNYGYTF; cdr3_nt: TGTGCCAGCAGCGTAGGGTTAACAGGTTCTAACTATGGCTACACCTTC
clone_size: once; v_call: TRBV5-1; j_call: TRBJ2-5; d_call: TRBD2; cdr3_aa: CARGGGSKETQYF; cdr3_nt: TGCGCCCGCGGGGGGGGAAGTAAAGAGACCCAGTACTTC
clone_size: NA; v_call: TRBV7-2; j_call: TRBJ2-2; d_call: NA; cdr3_aa: CASSSNRAGELFF; cdr3_nt: TGTGCCAGCAGCTCCAACAGGGCCGGGGAGCTGTTTTTT
clone_size: NA; v_call: TRBV19; j_call: TRBJ1-6; d_call: TRBD1; cdr3_aa: CASSLRTGPSPLHF; cdr3_nt: TGTGCCAGTAGTCTCCGGACAGGGCCTTCACCCCTCCACTTT
clone_size: once; v_call: TRBV5-1; j_call: TRBJ1-1; d_call: TRBD1; cdr3_aa: CASSLIEWGQGTEAFF; cdr3_nt: TGCGCCAGCAGCTTGATCGAGTGGGGACAGGGCACTGAAGCTTTCTTT
clone_size: NA; v_call: TRBV4-1; j_call: TRBJ1-5; d_call: NA; cdr3_aa: CASSQAPGIMVYSNQPQHF; cdr3_nt: TGCGCCAGCAGCCAAGCGCCCGGGATAATGGTGTATAGCAATCAGCCCCAGCATTTT
clone_size: NA; v_call: TRBV7-9; j_call: TRBJ1-2; d_call: TRBD1; cdr3_aa: CASSLPGQGVGGYTF; cdr3_nt: TGTGCCAGCAGCCTACCGGGACAGGGGGTTGGAGGCTACACCTTC
clone_size: once; v_call: TRBV6-6; j_call: TRBJ2-3; d_call: TRBD1; cdr3_aa: CASSYRQGTDTQYF; cdr3_nt: TGTGCCAGCAGTTATCGACAGGGCACGGATACGCAGTATTTT
clone_size: NA; v_call: TRBV5-6; j_call: TRBJ1-6; d_call: NA; cdr3_aa: CASSLGTGYNSPLHF; cdr3_nt: TGTGCCAGCAGCTTGGGTACAGGGTATAATTCACCCCTCCACTTT
clone_size: NA; v_call: TRBV7-3; j_call: TRBJ2-1; d_call: NA; cdr3_aa: CASSLGRQGGYNEQFF; cdr3_nt: TGTGCCAGCAGCTTAGGGCGGCAGGGGGGCTACAATGAGCAGTTCTTC
clone_size: NA; v_call: TRBV12-3/TRBV12-4; j_call: TRBJ1-6; d_call: NA; cdr3_aa: CASRREHSPLHF; cdr3_nt: TGTGCCAGCAGACGGGAACACTCACCCCTCCACTTT
clone_size: NA; v_call: TRBV5-1; j_call: TRBJ2-7; d_call: TRBD2; cdr3_aa: CASSLGPGGPLSNEQYF; cdr3_nt: TGCGCCAGCAGCTTGGGACCGGGGGGACCCCTCTCTAACGAGCAGTACTTC
clone_size: NA; v_call: TRBV2; j_call: TRBJ2-7; d_call: NA; cdr3_aa: CASEGGREKYF; cdr3_nt: TGTGCCAGCGAGGGGGGGAGGGAAAAGTACTTC
clone_size: few; v_call: TRBV19; j_call: TRBJ2-1; d_call: NA; cdr3_aa: CASSKGNEQFF; cdr3_nt: TGTGCCAGCAGCAAGGGGAATGAGCAGTTCTTC
clone_size: once; v_call: TRBV10-3; j_call: TRBJ2-7; d_call: NA; cdr3_aa: CAISARGQDEQYF; cdr3_nt: TGTGCCATCAGTGCCAGGGGTCAGGACGAGCAGTACTTC
clone_size: NA; v_call: TRBV25-1; j_call: TRBJ2-1; d_call: TRBD1; cdr3_aa: CASSSGGNSYNEQFF; cdr3_nt: TGTGCCAGCAGTTCAGGGGGCAACTCCTACAATGAGCAGTTCTTC
clone_size: NA; v_call: TRBV10-1; j_call: TRBJ1-5; d_call: NA; cdr3_aa: CASSESTGWYRRRQPQHF; cdr3_nt: TGCGCCAGCAGTGAGTCGACTGGATGGTATCGACGGAGGCAGCCCCAGCATTTT
clone_size: NA; v_call: TRBV21-1; j_call: TRBJ1-2; d_call: NA; cdr3_aa: CASSIETGNYGYTF; cdr3_nt: TGTGCCAGCAGCATTGAGACAGGGAACTATGGCTACACCTTC
clone_size: NA; v_call: TRBV4-2; j_call: TRBJ1-1; d_call: TRBD1; cdr3_aa: CTSSPDRGGQGRAEAFF; cdr3_nt: TGTACCAGCAGCCCCGACCGCGGGGGACAGGGAAGGGCTGAAGCTTTCTTT
clone_size: NA; v_call: TRBV30; j_call: TRBJ2-7; d_call: TRBD2; cdr3_aa: CAWSVTSGAYEQYF; cdr3_nt: TGTGCCTGGAGTGTAACTAGCGGGGCCTACGAGCAGTACTTC
clone_size: NA; v_call: TRBV19; j_call: TRBJ2-1; d_call: TRBD2; cdr3_aa: CASSTGTSKYNEQFF; cdr3_nt: TGTGCCAGTAGCACCGGGACTAGCAAATACAATGAGCAGTTCTTC
clone_size: NA; v_call: TRBV11-2; j_call: TRBJ2-7; d_call: TRBD1; cdr3_aa: CASSFDRGSSYEQYF; cdr3_nt: TGTGCCAGCAGCTTTGACAGGGGAAGCTCCTACGAGCAGTACTTC
clone_size: NA; v_call: TRBV29-1; j_call: TRBJ1-1; d_call: TRBD1; cdr3_aa: CSGAEPGQGVAFF; cdr3_nt: TGCAGCGGGGCTGAACCTGGACAGGGGGTAGCTTTCTTT
clone_size: NA; v_call: TRBV24-1; j_call: TRBJ1-5; d_call: NA; cdr3_aa: CATSNKYAGSNQPQHF; cdr3_nt: TGTGCCACCAGTAACAAGTACGCAGGGAGCAATCAGCCCCAGCATTTT
clone_size: once; v_call: TRBV7-9; j_call: TRBJ1-2; d_call: NA; cdr3_aa: CASSLPGGQSDGYTF; cdr3_nt: TGTGCCAGCAGCCTCCCCGGTGGACAGTCTGATGGCTACACCTTC
clone_size: NA; v_call: TRBV7-9; j_call: TRBJ1-4; d_call: TRBD1; cdr3_aa: CASSFGTGGEKLFF; cdr3_nt: TGTGCCAGCAGCTTCGGGACAGGGGGGGAAAAACTGTTTTTT
clone_size: NA; v_call: TRBV5-1; j_call: TRBJ1-6; d_call: TRBD1; cdr3_aa: CASSSGGGADSPLHF; cdr3_nt: TGCGCCAGCAGCTCGGGAGGGGGCGCGGATTCACCCCTCCACTTT
clone_size: NA; v_call: TRBV5-1; j_call: TRBJ1-5; d_call: TRBD1; cdr3_aa: CASSSQGADNQPQHF; cdr3_nt: TGCGCCAGCAGCTCCCAGGGGGCTGACAATCAGCCCCAGCATTTT
clone_size: NA; v_call: TRBV13; j_call: TRBJ1-2; d_call: NA; cdr3_aa: CASSFQANYGYTF; cdr3_nt: TGTGCCAGCAGCTTTCAGGCGAACTATGGCTACACCTTC
clone_size: NA; v_call: TRBV11-2; j_call: TRBJ2-7; d_call: NA; cdr3_aa: CASSLVAGASYEQYF; cdr3_nt: TGTGCCAGCAGCTTAGTGGCAGGGGCCTCCTACGAGCAGTACTTC
clone_size: NA; v_call: TRBV24-1; j_call: TRBJ2-7; d_call: TRBD1; cdr3_aa: CATSDSGQAYEQYF; cdr3_nt: TGTGCCACCAGTGATTCCGGACAGGCCTACGAGCAGTACTTC
clone_size: NA; v_call: TRBV4-2; j_call: TRBJ2-7; d_call: NA; cdr3_aa: CASSQGRTYEQYF; cdr3_nt: TGTGCCAGCAGCCAGGGGCGAACCTACGAGCAGTACTTC
clone_size: NA; v_call: TRBV2; j_call: TRBJ1-2; d_call: TRBD1; cdr3_aa: CASRAGQGYGYTF; cdr3_nt: TGTGCCAGCAGGGCGGGACAGGGGTATGGCTACACCTTC
clone_size: few; v_call: TRBV6-4; j_call: TRBJ2-1; d_call: TRBD2; cdr3_aa: CASSVVAGDPSNEQFF; cdr3_nt: TGTGCCAGCAGTGTTGTAGCGGGGGATCCCTCTAATGAGCAGTTCTTC
clone_size: few; v_call: TRBV7-9; j_call: TRBJ2-5; d_call: NA; cdr3_aa: CATTTGLETQYF; cdr3_nt: TGTGCCACCACTACAGGGCTCGAGACCCAGTACTTC